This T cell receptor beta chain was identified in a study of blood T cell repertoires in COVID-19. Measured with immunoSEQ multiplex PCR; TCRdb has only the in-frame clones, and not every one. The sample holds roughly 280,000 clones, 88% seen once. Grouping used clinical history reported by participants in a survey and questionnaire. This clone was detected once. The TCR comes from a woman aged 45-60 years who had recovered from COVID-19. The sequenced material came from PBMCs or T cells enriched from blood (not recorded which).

The CDR3 DNA sequence: TGTGCCAGTAGAATGGGGAGTGCCAATCAGCCCCAGCATTTT. As protein: CASRMGSANQPQHF. The chain joins TRBV19 to TRBJ1-5; D gene unclear. Trimming pared 6 bases from V and 3 bases from J, leaving 12 bases between. CDR3 length: 14 amino acids. Germline V gene sequence: CDR1 LNHDA, CDR2 SQIVND (reference sequence).